What follows describes a single TCR beta chain. These data come from a study of shared clonotypes between healthy human individuals. CD45RO-negative, CCR7-selected cells formed the naive CD8 fraction, which excluded terminally differentiated effector memory CD45RA+ cells. TCRdb keeps only in-frame clones here, not all; method: immunoSEQ multiplex PCR. This table has approximately 810,000 clones, around 92% appearing once. The CDR3 length is 13 residues. The ends lost 3 bases at V and 11 bases at J; junction bases unmatched: 7. Germline lookup yields CDR1 SGDLS and CDR2 YYNGEE. The clonotype comes from a man in his thirties or forties in good health. Sequences were obtained from naive CD8+ T cells sorted from blood. The chain uses TRBV9 and TRBJ1-1; the match to TRBD1 covers 10 bases. The CDR3 protein is CASSGTGTGEAFF. For the CDR3, the DNA is TGTGCCAGCAGCGGTACCGGGACAGGGGAGGCTTTCTTT.